Listed below are T cell receptor beta chains from one sample, sequenced in a study of blood T cell repertoires in COVID-19. The repertoire was sequenced with immunoSEQ multiplex PCR; TCRdb's copy has only in-frame clones and lacks some. The table has approximately 240,000 clones, approximately 80% seen once; the top ten hold roughly 1.3%. Sequenced input: PBMCs or T cells enriched from blood (not recorded which). Receptors were obtained from a woman aged 40 to 55 with acute COVID-19. The CDR3 runs from the conserved cysteine through the conserved F or W. Expanded clones get a size class; other rows say once, few or many, or leave the size out.

>TRBJ2-1|TRBV5-4|NA
CASSLGGSTGNNEQFF
>TRBJ2-2|TRBV5-1|NA
CASSLGLEGTGELFF
>TRBJ1-1|TRBV18|NA
CASSPQLTTEAFF
>TRBJ1-6|TRBV27|NA
CASSLDRVNSPLHF
>TRBJ2-1|TRBV2|once
CASSERLAGRNYEQFF
>TRBJ1-2|TRBV5-5|NA
CATTEGQGDYGYTF
>TRBJ2-7|TRBV24-1|NA
CATSDLATNEQYF
>TRBJ2-7|TRBV15|NA
CATSRVGTGPYEQYF
>TRBJ1-1|TRBV9|few
CASSVGPFIEEAFF
>TRBJ2-1|TRBV5-4|NA
CASSSLAGGSYNEQFF
>TRBJ2-3|TRBV7-9|NA
CASSREADTQYF
>TRBJ1-1|TRBV27|once
CASSLGRGFEAFF
>TRBJ2-7|TRBV24-1|once
CATSEGLAGLYEQYF
>TRBJ1-1|TRBV11-3|few
CASSDRDQGGYANTEAFF
>TRBJ1-4|TRBV11-2|NA
CASSHRGTATNEKLFF
>TRBJ1-6|TRBV6-1|NA
CASSADKALYNSPLHF
>TRBJ2-1|TRBV19|NA
CASSVLAGGHNEQFF
>TRBJ1-1|TRBV28|NA
CASSLNSLNTEAFF
>TRBJ1-4|TRBV2|NA
CATGRGKNEKLFF